This T cell receptor beta chain was captured in a study of Graves' ophthalmopathy and Graves' hyperthyroidism. TCR beta CDR3 amplification used RNA transcripts. Investigators did first-round RT-PCR with HTBI primers, then second-round multiplex PCR. Using its own MiXCR run on the multiplex PCR reads, TCRdb lists one record per CDR3 protein. The table includes more than 45,000 distinct CDR3 sequences, 50% detected once. From germline, CDR1 is DFQATT and CDR2 SNEGSKA (reference sequence). The CDR3 is 11 amino acids. V gave up 5 bases and J gave up 1 base, with 5 bases separating them. The PBMCs were taken from approximately 11 ml of fresh peripheral blood.

The TCR comes from an adult man with Graves' ophthalmopathy. Sequencing was performed on peripheral blood. The chain employs TRBV20-1 and TRBJ1-1; D gene uncertain. In nucleotides, the CDR3 is TGCAGTGCTTCAGGGAACACTGAAGCTTTCTTT. Amino acid sequence: CSASGNTEAFF.